This T cell receptor beta chain was captured in a study of T cells in localized non-small cell lung cancer. Germline loops: CDR1 SGHNT, CDR2 YENEEA. The ends lost 4 bases at V and 4 bases at J; junction bases unmatched: 8. The CDR3 is made up of 15 amino acids. Note on this clone: Its antigen is undetermined.

Broader study findings: Peak T cell clonality was found in uninvolved adjacent lung, exceeding tumor. Turning up in adjacent lung were a median roughly 60 of the top 100 tumor clones.

Profiled with immunoSEQ multiplex PCR; TCRdb holds only in-frame clones, not every one. The data show about 59,000 clones, around 90% seen once. Sample: peripheral blood, taken before any cancer treatment. V is TRBV11-3 and J is TRBJ2-3, with TRBD2 matching 7 bases. The source is a man aged 40-75 years with stage I squamous cell lung carcinoma. CDR3 DNA sequence: TGTGCCAGCAGCTCGAGCGGGACCCAGCCAGATACGCAGTATTTT. Translating it yields CASSSSGTQPDTQYF.